These T cell receptor beta chains were read from a single sample in a study of blood T cell repertoires in COVID-19. Using immunoSEQ multiplex PCR, the repertoire was profiled, and TCRdb retains in-frame clones only, with some absent. In the table there are just over 650,000 clones, about nine tenths of which are singletons. Source material: peripheral blood. Every receptor here comes from a woman aged 18-35 years with acute or convalescent COVID-19. CDR3s include the opening cysteine and the closing phenylalanine or tryptophan. A D gene is named only where the DNA matches it firmly. Clone size is stated in some rows and not others, as once, few, many or a class when expanded.

CDR3 length: 16
J gene: TRBJ2-2
V gene: TRBV3-1/TRBV3-2
clone size: -
D gene: -
CDR3 protein: CASSQVGGPNTGELFF
CDR3 DNA: TGTGCCAGCAGCCAAGTGGGGGGACCGAACACCGGGGAGCTGTTTTTT

CDR3 length: 16
J gene: TRBJ1-2
V gene: TRBV27
clone size: -
D gene: TRBD1
CDR3 protein: CASSFLPGQGMDGYTF
CDR3 DNA: TGTGCCAGCAGTTTCCTCCCCGGACAGGGGATGGATGGCTACACCTTC

CDR3 length: 14
J gene: TRBJ1-1
V gene: TRBV29-1
clone size: -
D gene: TRBD1
CDR3 protein: CSGGNRGMNTEAFF
CDR3 DNA: TGCAGCGGGGGAAACAGGGGAATGAACACTGAAGCTTTCTTT

CDR3 length: 14
J gene: TRBJ2-1
V gene: TRBV24-1
clone size: once
D gene: TRBD1
CDR3 protein: CATSDLDRGNEQFF
CDR3 DNA: TGTGCCACCAGTGATCTCGACAGGGGCAATGAGCAGTTCTTC

CDR3 length: 16
J gene: TRBJ1-2
V gene: TRBV6-1
clone size: -
D gene: TRBD1
CDR3 protein: CASSEGDSWSGYGYTF
CDR3 DNA: TGTGCCAGCAGTGAAGGGGACAGTTGGAGTGGCTATGGCTACACCTTC

CDR3 length: 15
J gene: TRBJ2-1
V gene: TRBV3-1/TRBV3-2
clone size: -
D gene: -
CDR3 protein: CASSQAPLAHNEQFF
CDR3 DNA: TGTGCCAGCAGCCAAGCCCCCCTAGCTCACAATGAGCAGTTCTTC

CDR3 length: 12
J gene: TRBJ1-2
V gene: TRBV3-1/TRBV3-2
clone size: -
D gene: TRBD1
CDR3 protein: CASSQEGQPYTF
CDR3 DNA: TGTGCCAGCAGCCAAGAGGGACAGCCCTACACCTTC

CDR3 length: 15
J gene: TRBJ1-1
V gene: TRBV6-5
clone size: -
D gene: -
CDR3 protein: CASSSETDMNTEAFF
CDR3 DNA: TGTGCCAGCAGTTCAGAGACAGACATGAACACTGAAGCTTTCTTT

CDR3 length: 13
J gene: TRBJ2-7
V gene: TRBV18
clone size: -
D gene: -
CDR3 protein: CASSKGETYEQYF
CDR3 DNA: TGTGCCAGCTCAAAGGGGGAAACCTACGAGCAGTACTTC

CDR3 length: 14
J gene: TRBJ1-1
V gene: TRBV27
clone size: -
D gene: -
CDR3 protein: CASSLQGMNTEAFF
CDR3 DNA: TGTGCCAGCAGTTTACAGGGGATGAACACTGAAGCTTTCTTT

CDR3 length: 14
J gene: TRBJ1-2
V gene: TRBV3-1/TRBV3-2
clone size: -
D gene: -
CDR3 protein: CASRPRGPYYGYTF
CDR3 DNA: TGTGCCAGCAGACCCAGGGGACCTTATTATGGCTACACCTTC

CDR3 length: 13
J gene: TRBJ1-2
V gene: TRBV28
clone size: -
D gene: TRBD1
CDR3 protein: CASSLTGGYGYTF
CDR3 DNA: TGTGCCAGCAGTCTCACAGGGGGCTATGGCTACACCTTC

CDR3 length: 13
J gene: TRBJ1-1
V gene: TRBV4-2
clone size: -
D gene: -
CDR3 protein: CASSQDGSAEAFF
CDR3 DNA: TGTGCCAGCAGCCAAGATGGGAGTGCGGAAGCTTTCTTT

CDR3 length: 12
J gene: TRBJ2-1
V gene: TRBV12-3/TRBV12-4
clone size: -
D gene: -
CDR3 protein: CASSLSGNEQFF
CDR3 DNA: TGTGCCAGCAGTTTATCGGGAAATGAGCAGTTCTTC

CDR3 length: 11
J gene: TRBJ1-1
V gene: TRBV7-2
clone size: -
D gene: -
CDR3 protein: CASSKGAEAFF
CDR3 DNA: TGTGCCAGCAGCAAAGGAGCTGAAGCTTTCTTT

CDR3 length: 13
J gene: TRBJ1-1
V gene: TRBV18
clone size: -
D gene: -
CDR3 protein: CASSPTGTPEAFF
CDR3 DNA: TGTGCCAGCTCACCGACAGGAACCCCTGAAGCTTTCTTT

CDR3 length: 13
J gene: TRBJ1-2
V gene: TRBV28
clone size: once
D gene: TRBD1
CDR3 protein: CASGRQGADGYTF
CDR3 DNA: TGTGCCAGCGGCAGACAGGGGGCTGATGGCTACACCTTC

CDR3 length: 16
J gene: TRBJ2-3
V gene: TRBV12-5
clone size: -
D gene: TRBD2
CDR3 protein: CASAPARAGREDTQYF
CDR3 DNA: TGTGCTAGTGCTCCTGCCCGGGCCGGGAGGGAAGATACGCAGTATTTT

CDR3 length: 14
J gene: TRBJ1-1
V gene: TRBV3-1/TRBV3-2
clone size: -
D gene: -
CDR3 protein: CASRLSGMNTEAFF
CDR3 DNA: TGTGCCAGCAGATTGTCAGGCATGAACACTGAAGCTTTCTTT

CDR3 length: 14
J gene: TRBJ2-2
V gene: TRBV24-1
clone size: -
D gene: -
CDR3 protein: CATRGAPNTGELFF
CDR3 DNA: TGTGCCACCAGAGGGGCGCCGAACACCGGGGAGCTGTTTTTT

CDR3 length: 12
J gene: TRBJ2-4
V gene: TRBV6-5
clone size: -
D gene: -
CDR3 protein: CASSYPGDIQYF
CDR3 DNA: TGTGCCAGCAGTTACCCGGGAGACATTCAGTACTTC

CDR3 length: 14
J gene: TRBJ1-4
V gene: TRBV5-6
clone size: -
D gene: -
CDR3 protein: CASSFYATNEKLFF
CDR3 DNA: TGTGCCAGCAGCTTTTATGCAACTAATGAAAAACTGTTTTTT

CDR3 length: 13
J gene: TRBJ1-5
V gene: TRBV12-3/TRBV12-4
clone size: -
D gene: -
CDR3 protein: CASSSRTNQPQHF
CDR3 DNA: TGTGCCAGCAGTTCCAGGACAAATCAGCCCCAGCATTTT

CDR3 length: 16
J gene: TRBJ1-4
V gene: TRBV19
clone size: -
D gene: -
CDR3 protein: CASSRSTIATNEKLFF
CDR3 DNA: TGTGCCAGTAGTCGATCTACTATTGCAACTAATGAAAAACTGTTTTTT

CDR3 length: 13
J gene: TRBJ2-3
V gene: TRBV10-3
clone size: -
D gene: TRBD2
CDR3 protein: CASKAGEEDTQYF
CDR3 DNA: TGTGCCAGCAAAGCGGGGGAGGAAGATACGCAGTATTTT

CDR3 length: 16
J gene: TRBJ1-3
V gene: TRBV4-2
clone size: -
D gene: TRBD1
CDR3 protein: CASSQSGQGEGNTIYF
CDR3 DNA: TGTGCCAGCAGCCAATCCGGACAGGGGGAAGGAAACACCATATATTTT

CDR3 length: 16
J gene: TRBJ1-2
V gene: TRBV5-1
clone size: -
D gene: TRBD1
CDR3 protein: CASSTGQGARLYGYTF
CDR3 DNA: TGCGCCAGCAGCACGGGACAGGGGGCTAGGCTTTATGGCTACACCTTC

CDR3 length: 13
J gene: TRBJ1-1
V gene: TRBV29-1
clone size: once
D gene: -
CDR3 protein: CSVAGQLNTEAFF
CDR3 DNA: TGCAGCGTTGCTGGACAGCTGAACACTGAAGCTTTCTTT

CDR3 length: 15
J gene: TRBJ2-4
V gene: TRBV3-1/TRBV3-2
clone size: -
D gene: -
CDR3 protein: CASSRAAVAKNIQYF
CDR3 DNA: TGTGCCAGCAGCCGTGCCGCAGTAGCCAAAAACATTCAGTACTTC

CDR3 length: 19
J gene: TRBJ2-1
V gene: TRBV11-2
clone size: -
D gene: -
CDR3 protein: CASSLFSRRGITGYNEQFF
CDR3 DNA: TGTGCCAGCAGCTTATTTTCACGCAGGGGCATTACGGGATACAATGAGCAGTTCTTC

CDR3 length: 16
J gene: TRBJ2-5
V gene: TRBV23-1
clone size: -
D gene: TRBD1
CDR3 protein: CASSHPRQGPRETQYF
CDR3 DNA: TGCGCCAGCAGTCACCCACGACAGGGGCCACGGGAGACCCAGTACTTC

CDR3 length: 15
J gene: TRBJ2-4
V gene: TRBV15
clone size: -
D gene: TRBD2
CDR3 protein: CATQDLGGVKNIQYF
CDR3 DNA: TGTGCCACCCAGGACCTGGGGGGGGTTAAAAACATTCAGTACTTC

CDR3 length: 17
J gene: TRBJ2-1
V gene: TRBV9
clone size: -
D gene: -
CDR3 protein: CASSVGGGRSSYNEQFF
CDR3 DNA: TGTGCCAGCAGCGTCGGCGGGGGCCGGAGCTCCTACAATGAGCAGTTCTTC

CDR3 length: 14
J gene: TRBJ2-1
V gene: TRBV5-1
clone size: -
D gene: -
CDR3 protein: CASIGGAAYNEQFF
CDR3 DNA: TGCGCCAGCATAGGGGGGGCGGCCTACAATGAGCAGTTCTTC

CDR3 length: 12
J gene: TRBJ1-3
V gene: TRBV12-3/TRBV12-4
clone size: -
D gene: -
CDR3 protein: CATSFVGNTIYF
CDR3 DNA: TGTGCCACCTCCTTCGTCGGAAACACCATATATTTT

CDR3 length: 16
J gene: TRBJ2-1
V gene: TRBV6-1
clone size: many
D gene: TRBD2
CDR3 protein: CASNDLAGGPYNEQFF
CDR3 DNA: TGTGCCAGCAATGACCTAGCGGGGGGTCCATACAATGAGCAGTTCTTC

CDR3 length: 14
J gene: TRBJ1-4
V gene: TRBV7-2
clone size: -
D gene: -
CDR3 protein: CASSLEKSPEKLFF
CDR3 DNA: TGTGCCAGCAGTCTAGAGAAGTCACCTGAAAAACTGTTTTTT

CDR3 length: 13
J gene: TRBJ2-5
V gene: TRBV11-3
clone size: -
D gene: -
CDR3 protein: CASSRTAQETQYF
CDR3 DNA: TGTGCCAGCAGCCGGACTGCTCAAGAGACCCAGTACTTC

CDR3 length: 14
J gene: TRBJ1-2
V gene: TRBV20-1
clone size: -
D gene: -
CDR3 protein: CSASILGSNYGYTF
CDR3 DNA: TGCAGTGCTAGTATCCTCGGGAGTAACTATGGCTACACCTTC

CDR3 length: 16
J gene: TRBJ2-3
V gene: TRBV5-5
clone size: few
D gene: -
CDR3 protein: CASSGSDSSFTDTQYF
CDR3 DNA: TGTGCCAGCAGCGGAAGCGACAGTTCTTTCACAGATACGCAGTATTTT